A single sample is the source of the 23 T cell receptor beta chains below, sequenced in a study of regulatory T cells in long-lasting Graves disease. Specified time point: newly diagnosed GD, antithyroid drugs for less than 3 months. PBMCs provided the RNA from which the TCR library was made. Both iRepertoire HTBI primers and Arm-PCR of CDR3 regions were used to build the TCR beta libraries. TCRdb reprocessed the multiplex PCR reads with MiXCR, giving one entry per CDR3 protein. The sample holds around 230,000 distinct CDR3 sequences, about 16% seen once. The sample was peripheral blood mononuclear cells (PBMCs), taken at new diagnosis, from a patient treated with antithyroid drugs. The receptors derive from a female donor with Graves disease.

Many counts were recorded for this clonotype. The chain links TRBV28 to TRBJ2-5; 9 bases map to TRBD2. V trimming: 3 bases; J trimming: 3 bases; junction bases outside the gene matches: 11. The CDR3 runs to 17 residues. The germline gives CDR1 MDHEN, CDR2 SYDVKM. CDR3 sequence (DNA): TGTGCCAGCAGTTTTGGGACTATAGCGGGAGAGGAAGAGACCCAGTACTTC. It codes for CASSFGTIAGEEETQYF.

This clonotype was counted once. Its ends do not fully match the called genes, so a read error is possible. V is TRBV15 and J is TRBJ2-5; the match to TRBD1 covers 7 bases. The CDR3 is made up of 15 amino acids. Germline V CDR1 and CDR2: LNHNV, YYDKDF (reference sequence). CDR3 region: CATSGEGTVQETQYF. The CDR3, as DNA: TGTGCCACCAGCGGAGAGGGGACAGTCCAAGAGACCCAGTACTTC.

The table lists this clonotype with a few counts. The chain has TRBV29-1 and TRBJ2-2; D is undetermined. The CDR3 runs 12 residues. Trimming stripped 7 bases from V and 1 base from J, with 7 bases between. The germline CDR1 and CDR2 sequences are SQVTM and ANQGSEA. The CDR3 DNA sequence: TGCAGCGCTAACAAGAACACCGGGGAGCTGTTTTTT. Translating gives CSANKNTGELFF.

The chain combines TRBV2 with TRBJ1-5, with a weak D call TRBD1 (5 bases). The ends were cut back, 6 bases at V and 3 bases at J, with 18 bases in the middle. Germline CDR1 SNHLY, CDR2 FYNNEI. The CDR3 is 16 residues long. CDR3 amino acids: CASSLPTAGSNQPQHF. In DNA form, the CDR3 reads TGTGCCAGCAGCCTACCCACGGCAGGGTCCAATCAGCCCCAGCATTTT.

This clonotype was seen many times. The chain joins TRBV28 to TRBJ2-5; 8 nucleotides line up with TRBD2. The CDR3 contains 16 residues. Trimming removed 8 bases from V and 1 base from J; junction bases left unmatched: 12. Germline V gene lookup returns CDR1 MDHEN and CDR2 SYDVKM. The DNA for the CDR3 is TGTGCCAGCCACAGGATTAGCGGGAAAATCCAAGAGACCCAGTACTTC. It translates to CASHRISGKIQETQYF.

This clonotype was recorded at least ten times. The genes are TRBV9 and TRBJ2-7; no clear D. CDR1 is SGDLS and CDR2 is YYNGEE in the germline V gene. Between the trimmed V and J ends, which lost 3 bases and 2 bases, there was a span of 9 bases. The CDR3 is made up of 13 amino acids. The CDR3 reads CASSDGPTYEQYF. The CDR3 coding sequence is TGTGCCAGCAGCGACGGTCCTACCTACGAGCAGTACTTC.

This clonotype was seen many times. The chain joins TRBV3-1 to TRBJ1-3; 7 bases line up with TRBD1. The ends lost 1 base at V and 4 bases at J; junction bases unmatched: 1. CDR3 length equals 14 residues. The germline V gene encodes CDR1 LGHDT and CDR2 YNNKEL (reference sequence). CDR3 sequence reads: CASSQAGGGNTIYF. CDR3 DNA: TGTGCCAGCAGCCAAGCAGGGGGAGGAAACACCATATATTTT. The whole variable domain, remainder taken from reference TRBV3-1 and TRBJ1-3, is DTAVSQTPKYLVTQMGNDKSIKCEQNLGHDTMYWYKQDSKKFLKIMFSYNNKELIINETVPNRFSPKSPDKAHLNLHINSLELGDSAVYFCASSQAGGGNTIYFGEGSWLTVV.

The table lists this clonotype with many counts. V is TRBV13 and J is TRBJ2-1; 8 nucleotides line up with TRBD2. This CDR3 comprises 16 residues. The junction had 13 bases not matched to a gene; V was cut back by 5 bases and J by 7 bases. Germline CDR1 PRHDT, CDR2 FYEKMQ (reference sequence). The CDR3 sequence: CASSLVRGRNGNEQFF. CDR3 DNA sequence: TGTGCCAGCAGCCTTGTCCGCGGGAGGAACGGTAATGAGCAGTTCTTC.

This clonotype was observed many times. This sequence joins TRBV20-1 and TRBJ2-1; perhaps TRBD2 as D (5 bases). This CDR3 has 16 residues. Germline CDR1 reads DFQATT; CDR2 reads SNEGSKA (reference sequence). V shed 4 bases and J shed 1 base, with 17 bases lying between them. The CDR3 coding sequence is TGCAGTGCTAAAGGCTCTAGCCCACTTTCCTACAATGAGCAGTTCTTC. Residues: CSAKGSSPLSYNEQFF.

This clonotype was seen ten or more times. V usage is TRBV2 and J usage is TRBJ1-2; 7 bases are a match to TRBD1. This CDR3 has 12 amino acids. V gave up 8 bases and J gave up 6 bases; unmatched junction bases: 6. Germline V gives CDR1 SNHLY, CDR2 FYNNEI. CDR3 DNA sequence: TGTGCCAGCTCTATTCAGGGGGATGGCTACACCTTC. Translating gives CASSIQGDGYTF. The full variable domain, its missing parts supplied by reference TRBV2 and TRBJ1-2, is EPEVTQTPSHQVTQMGQEVILRCVPISNHLYFYWYRQILGQKVEFLVSFYNNEISEKSEIFDDQFSVERPDGSNFTLKIRSTKLEDSAMYFCASSIQGDGYTFGSGTRLTVV.

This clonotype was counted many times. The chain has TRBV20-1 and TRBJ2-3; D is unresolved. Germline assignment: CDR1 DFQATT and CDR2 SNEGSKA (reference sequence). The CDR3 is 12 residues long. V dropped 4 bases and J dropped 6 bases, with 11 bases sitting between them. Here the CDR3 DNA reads TGCAGTGCTACTACCGACGGGGATACGCAGTATTTT. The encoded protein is CSATTDGDTQYF.

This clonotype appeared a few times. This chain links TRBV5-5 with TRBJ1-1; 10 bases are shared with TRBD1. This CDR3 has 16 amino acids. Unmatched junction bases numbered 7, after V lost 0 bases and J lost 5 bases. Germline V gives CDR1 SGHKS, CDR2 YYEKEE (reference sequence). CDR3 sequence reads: CASSLEDRGLRTEAFF. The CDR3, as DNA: TGTGCCAGCAGCTTGGAAGACAGGGGGCTTCGGACTGAAGCTTTCTTT.

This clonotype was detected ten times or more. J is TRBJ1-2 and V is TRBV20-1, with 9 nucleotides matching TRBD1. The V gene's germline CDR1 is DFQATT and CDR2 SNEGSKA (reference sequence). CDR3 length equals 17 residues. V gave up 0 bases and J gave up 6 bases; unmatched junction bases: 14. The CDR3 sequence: CSARERDRVFGTDGYTF. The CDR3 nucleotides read TGCAGTGCTAGAGAAAGGGACAGGGTTTTTGGTACGGATGGCTACACCTTC.

The CDR3 coding sequence is TGCAGTGCTGCCCTTGGACAGGGTACCAATGAGCAGTTCTTC. This translates into CSAALGQGTNEQFF. This chain joins TRBV20-1 and TRBJ2-1, with 8 bases fitting TRBD1. The germline V gene has CDR1 DFQATT and CDR2 SNEGSKA (reference sequence). This CDR3 region has 14 residues. The junction had 9 bases not matched to a gene; V was cut back by 5 bases and J by 6 bases.

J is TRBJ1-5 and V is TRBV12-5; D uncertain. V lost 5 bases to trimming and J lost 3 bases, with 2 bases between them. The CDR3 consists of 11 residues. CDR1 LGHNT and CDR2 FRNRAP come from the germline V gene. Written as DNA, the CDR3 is TGTGCTAGTGGTCCCAATCAGCCCCAGCATTTT. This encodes CASGPNQPQHF.

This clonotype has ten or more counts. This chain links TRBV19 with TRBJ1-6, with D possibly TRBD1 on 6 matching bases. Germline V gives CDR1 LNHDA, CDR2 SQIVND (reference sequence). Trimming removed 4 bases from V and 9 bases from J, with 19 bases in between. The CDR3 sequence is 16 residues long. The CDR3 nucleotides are TGTGCCAGTAGTACCCTACAGGGAGAGGCAGGTTCACCCCTCCACTTT. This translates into CASSTLQGEAGSPLHF.

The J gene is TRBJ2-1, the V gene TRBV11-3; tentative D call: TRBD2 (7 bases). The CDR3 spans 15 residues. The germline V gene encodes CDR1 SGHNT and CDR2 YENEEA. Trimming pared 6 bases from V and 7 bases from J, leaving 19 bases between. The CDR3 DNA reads TGTGCCAGCAGTTTAACAGGGAGGGTGAGGAATGAGCAGTTCTTC. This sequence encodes CASSLTGRVRNEQFF.

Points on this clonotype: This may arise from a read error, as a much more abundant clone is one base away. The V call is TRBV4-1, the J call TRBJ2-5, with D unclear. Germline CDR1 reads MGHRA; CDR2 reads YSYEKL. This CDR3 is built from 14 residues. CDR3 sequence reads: CASSLPRIQEPQYF. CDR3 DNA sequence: TGCGCCAGCAGCCTCCCAAGGATCCAAGAGCCCCAGTACTTC.

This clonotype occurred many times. CDR3 coding DNA: TGTGCCAGCAGCTTAATAGGGATGAATGAGCAGTTCTTC. It is translated as CASSLIGMNEQFF. The chain joins TRBV11-3 to TRBJ2-1; no clear D. The CDR3 extends over 13 amino acids. V lost 2 bases, J lost 7 bases, and 9 bases lay in between. Per the germline V gene, CDR1 is SGHNT and CDR2 is YENEEA.

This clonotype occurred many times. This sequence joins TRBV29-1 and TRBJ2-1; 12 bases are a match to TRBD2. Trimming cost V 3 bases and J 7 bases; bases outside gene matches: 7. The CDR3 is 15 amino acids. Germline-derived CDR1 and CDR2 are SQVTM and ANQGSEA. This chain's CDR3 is CSVETSGRGLNEQFF. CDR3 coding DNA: TGCAGCGTTGAGACTAGCGGGAGAGGGTTGAATGAGCAGTTCTTC.

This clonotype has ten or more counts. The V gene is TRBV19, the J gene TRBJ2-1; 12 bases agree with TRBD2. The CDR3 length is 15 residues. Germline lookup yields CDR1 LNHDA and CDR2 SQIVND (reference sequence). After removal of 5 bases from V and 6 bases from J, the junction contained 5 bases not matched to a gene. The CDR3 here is CASSPRTSGVNEQFF. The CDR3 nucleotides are TGTGCCAGTAGTCCTCGGACTAGCGGGGTCAATGAGCAGTTCTTC.

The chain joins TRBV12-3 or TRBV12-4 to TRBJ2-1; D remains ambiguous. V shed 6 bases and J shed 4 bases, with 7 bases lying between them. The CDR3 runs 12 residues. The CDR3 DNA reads TGTGCCAGCAGACCACTGTACAATGAGCAGTTCTTC. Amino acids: CASRPLYNEQFF.

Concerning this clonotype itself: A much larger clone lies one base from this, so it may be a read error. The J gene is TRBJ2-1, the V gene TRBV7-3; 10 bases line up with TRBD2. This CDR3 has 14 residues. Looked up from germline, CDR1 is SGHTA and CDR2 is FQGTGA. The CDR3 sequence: CGSSAASGSFEQFF. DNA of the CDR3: TGTGGCAGCAGCGCCGCTAGCGGGAGTTTTGAGCAGTTCTTC.